Shown below are 24 T cell receptor beta chains from a single sample sequenced in a study of T cells in Graves' hyperthyroidism and ophthalmopathy. Amplification targeted TCR beta CDR3 regions from RNA transcripts. RT-PCR in the first round (using the HTBI primer set) targeted the TCR CDR3. TCRdb reprocessed the multiplex PCR reads via MiXCR and lists one record per CDR3 protein. The table includes 560,000 or so distinct CDR3 sequences, approximately 20% detected once. The sequencing sample was made of blood. Receptors were obtained from a man between 35 and 55 years old with Graves' ophthalmopathy.

The CDR3 sequence is CASGPYTDTQYF. The CDR3 region has the DNA TGTGCTAGTGGCCCCTATACAGATACGCAGTATTTT. The chain has TRBV12-5 and TRBJ2-3; D unclear. This CDR3 has 12 residues. Per the germline V gene, CDR1 is LGHNT and CDR2 is FRNRAP. Trimming took off 6 bases at V and 3 bases at J, with 7 bases between the two ends.

In this sample, this clonotype turned up a few times. This chain uses TRBV5-5 with TRBJ2-1; D may be TRBD1 or TRBD2 (5 bases each). Trimming stripped 3 bases from V and 0 bases from J, with 16 bases between. The CDR3 spans 17 residues. Looked up from germline, CDR1 is SGHKS and CDR2 is YYEKEE (reference sequence). CDR3 sequence (DNA): TGTGCCAGCAGCTCACTCCCCGGGACGCACTCCTACAATGAGCAGTTCTTC. Translating it yields CASSSLPGTHSYNEQFF.

The chain has TRBV6-2 or TRBV6-3 and TRBJ2-3; tentative D call: TRBD1 (5 bases). This CDR3 has 17 amino acids. With 5 bases removed from V and 0 bases from J, the gap between germline ends came to 18 bases. The germline gives CDR1 MNHEY, CDR2 SVGEGT. The CDR3 loop is CASSHRPTGFSTDTQYF. The CDR3 DNA follows: TGTGCCAGCAGTCATAGACCCACAGGATTTAGCACAGATACGCAGTATTTT.

The rearrangement joins TRBV12-3 or TRBV12-4 to TRBJ2-1; TRBD1 aligns across 7 bases. After removal of 9 bases from V and 1 base from J, the junction contained 6 bases not matched to a gene. This CDR3 comprises 14 residues. Here the CDR3 reads CASSGTESYNEQFF. CDR3 sequence (DNA): TGTGCCAGTTCTGGGACAGAATCCTACAATGAGCAGTTCTTC.

The CDR3 sequence: CASIGQGQAYEQYF. The CDR3 nucleotides are TGTGCCAGTATTGGACAGGGACAAGCCTACGAGCAGTACTTC. The V call is TRBV5-6, the J call TRBJ2-7; 8 bases fit TRBD1. The CDR3 covers 14 residues. J was trimmed by 2 bases and V by 8 bases; bases with no gene match: 9. Germline assignment: CDR1 SGHDT and CDR2 YYEEEE.

The chain carries TRBV7-2 and TRBJ2-5; 7 bases align to TRBD2. Germline assignment: CDR1 SGHTA and CDR2 FQGNSA. V shed 5 bases, J shed 4 bases, and the junction held 7 bases outside the gene matches. The CDR3 runs 14 residues. CDR3 loop: CASSRDPGGETQYF. The CDR3 DNA is TGTGCCAGCAGCCGAGACCCGGGAGGAGAGACCCAGTACTTC.

The gene calls are TRBV11-3 and TRBJ2-1; unclear D gene. Per the germline V gene, CDR1 is SGHNT and CDR2 is YENEEA. The CDR3 is 14 residues long. V was shortened by 2 bases and J by 6 bases, with 11 bases between the two germline ends. CDR3 in amino acids: CASSLSGALNEQFF. The DNA of the CDR3 is TGTGCCAGCAGCTTATCAGGTGCCCTCAATGAGCAGTTCTTC.

This clonotype appeared many times. The chain recombines TRBV7-2 with TRBJ2-7; D call uncertain. Germline CDR1 is SGHTA and CDR2 is FQGNSA. This CDR3 has 15 amino acids. V lost 1 base and J lost 1, with 11 bases in between. CDR3 sequence reads: CASSLDSSLSYEQYF. CDR3 sequence (DNA): TGTGCCAGCAGCTTAGACAGCTCCTTATCCTACGAGCAGTACTTC.

The sample holds a few counts of this clonotype. The chain has TRBV24-1 and TRBJ2-1; D not certain. The CDR3 spans 18 residues. CDR1 and CDR2 (germline): KGHDR, SFDVKD. Trimming cost V 5 bases and J 0 bases, with 19 bases left between them. The CDR3 DNA reads as TGTGCCACCAGTGGAGAAAGACTGGCCTTGAGCTCCTACAATGAGCAGTTCTTC. It translates to CATSGERLALSSYNEQFF.

This clonotype was found a few times. V is TRBV27 and J is TRBJ2-7; the D is unclear. Germline CDR1 MNHEY, CDR2 SMNVEV (reference sequence). The ends were cut back, 5 bases at V and 3 bases at J, with 11 bases in the middle. The CDR3 is 13 residues long. CDR3: CASSPTDVYEQYF. CDR3 bases: TGTGCCAGCAGTCCTACTGACGTCTACGAGCAGTACTTC.

This clonotype has more than one count but fewer than ten. V usage is TRBV19 and J usage is TRBJ1-1; D ambiguous. The germline gives CDR1 LNHDA, CDR2 SQIVND (reference sequence). V was clipped by 3 bases and J by 5 bases, with 10 bases between them. The length of the CDR3 is 13 residues. The DNA for the CDR3 is TGTGCCAGTAGTATTCCGGAGCGAACTGAAGCTTTCTTT. Protein sequence: CASSIPERTEAFF.

The rearrangement joins TRBV14 to TRBJ1-6; D is possibly TRBD1 (5 bases). CDR1 is SGHDN, CDR2 FVKESK, per germline. CDR3 length equals 17 residues. The ends were cut back, 4 bases at V and 7 bases at J, with 20 bases in the middle. The CDR3 sequence: CASSRRPSWGRNSPLHF. CDR3 bases: TGTGCCAGCAGCCGTCGACCCTCCTGGGGGAGAAATTCACCCCTCCACTTT.

This sequence joins TRBV7-2 and TRBJ1-3, with 9 bases matching TRBD1. Germline V gene lookup returns CDR1 SGHTA and CDR2 FQGNSA. The CDR3 contains 18 residues. J gave up 3 bases and V 2 bases, and 11 bases lay outside the gene matches. CDR3 DNA: TGTGCCAGCAGCTTATCATCGGGGACAGGGAGTCTTGGAAACACCATATATTTT. It encodes CASSLSSGTGSLGNTIYF.

This clonotype has a count of ten or more. The rearrangement joins TRBV28 to TRBJ2-7; 12 positions match TRBD2. CDR3 size: 14 residues. V lost 5 bases to trimming and J lost 3 bases; unmatched junction nucleotides: 2. Germline V gives CDR1 MDHEN, CDR2 SYDVKM. The CDR3 loop reads CASSRLAGVYEQYF. CDR3 nucleotide sequence: TGTGCCAGCAGTCGACTAGCGGGAGTCTACGAGCAGTACTTC. The variable domain in full, with the rest retrieved from reference TRBV28 and TRBJ2-7, is DVKVTQSSRYLVKRTGEKVFLECVQDMDHENMFWYRQDPGLGLRLIYFSYDVKMKEKGDIPEGYSVSREKKERFSLILESASTNQTSMYLCASSRLAGVYEQYFGPGTRLTVT.

This clonotype was counted a few times. This chain connects TRBV19 to TRBJ1-1; perhaps TRBD1 as D (5 bases). V was cut by 7 bases and J by 4 bases, with 22 bases left in between. Germline CDR1 reads LNHDA; CDR2 reads SQIVND (reference sequence). The CDR3 has 16 amino acids. The CDR3 bases are TGTGCCAGTATGGCTCGGCTCGGCAGGGCGGGCACTGAAGCTTTCTTT. Its translation: CASMARLGRAGTEAFF.

The rearrangement joins TRBV6-2 or TRBV6-3 to TRBJ1-4, with 8 bases aligning to TRBD1. CDR1 and CDR2 (germline): MNHEY, SVGEGT. V dropped 4 bases and J dropped 7; count of bases not matched to a gene: 5. The CDR3 length is 14 residues. The CDR3, as DNA: TGTGCCAGCAGTTGGGGACAGGCTCCTGAAAAACTGTTTTTT. Translation gives CASSWGQAPEKLFF.

This clonotype was found a few times. The V and J genes are TRBV20-1 and TRBJ2-5; D is perhaps TRBD1 (5 bases). V was pared by 0 bases and J by 4 bases, with 12 bases between. The germline V gene encodes CDR1 DFQATT and CDR2 SNEGSKA (reference sequence). The length of the CDR3 is 14 residues. CDR3 sequence reads: CSARDRSRVETQYF. The CDR3 region has the DNA TGCAGTGCTAGAGATCGTTCCAGGGTAGAGACCCAGTACTTC.

This clonotype was counted only a few times. The chain employs TRBV29-1 and TRBJ1-1; 7 bases are shared with TRBD1. The CDR3 has 14 amino acids. CDR1 is SQVTM, CDR2 ANQGSEA, per germline. V lost 4 bases to trimming and J lost 0 bases; unmatched junction nucleotides: 5. The CDR3 loop is CSVAPTGLNTEAFF. CDR3 sequence (DNA): TGCAGCGTTGCCCCGACAGGGCTGAACACTGAAGCTTTCTTT.

This clonotype turned up a few times. The chain links TRBV28 to TRBJ1-4; TRBD1 agrees at 7 bases. The CDR3 covers 15 residues. Germline V gene data show CDR1 as MDHEN and CDR2 as SYDVKM. V lost 5 bases, J lost 6 bases, and 9 bases stayed unmatched. The CDR3 is CASSQTGARHEKLFF. Here the CDR3 DNA reads TGTGCCAGCAGTCAAACAGGGGCGAGACATGAAAAACTGTTTTTT. Combining the CDR3 with reference TRBV28 and TRBJ1-4 gives the whole variable domain DVKVTQSSRYLVKRTGEKVFLECVQDMDHENMFWYRQDPGLGLRLIYFSYDVKMKEKGDIPEGYSVSREKKERFSLILESASTNQTSMYLCASSQTGARHEKLFFGSGTQLSVL.

This clonotype was seen more than once but under ten times. Written as DNA, the CDR3 is TGTGCCACCAGTGATTCGGGACAGAACACTGAAGCTTTCTTT. Residues: CATSDSGQNTEAFF. V and J are TRBV24-1 and TRBJ1-1; tentatively, D is TRBD1 (6 bases). This CDR3 is built from 14 residues. V was shortened by 2 bases and J by 1 base, with 7 bases between the two germline ends. CDR1 KGHDR and CDR2 SFDVKD come from the germline V gene.

V gene TRBV27 combines with J gene TRBJ1-1; 7 bases map to TRBD1. The CDR3 totals 14 residues. J gave up 7 bases and V 3 bases, and 8 bases lay outside the gene matches. Germline CDR1 is MNHEY and CDR2 is SMNVEV (reference sequence). This CDR3 is CASSFSTGSIEAFF. The CDR3 region has the DNA TGTGCCAGCAGTTTTTCGACAGGGTCAATTGAAGCTTTCTTT.

This clonotype has only a few counts. This chain connects TRBV4-3 to TRBJ2-1, with D possibly called TRBD1 or TRBD2 (5 bases each). Germline loops: CDR1 LGHNA, CDR2 YSLEER. The CDR3 is made up of 13 amino acids. Trimming removed 1 base from V and 8 bases from J, with 9 bases in between. The CDR3: CASSQVRGYEQFF. DNA of the CDR3: TGCGCCAGCAGCCAAGTCCGGGGCTATGAGCAGTTCTTC.

The chain employs TRBV6-1 and TRBJ2-1; 10 bases agree with TRBD2. V shed 0 bases, J shed 6 bases, and the junction held 8 bases outside the gene matches. CDR1 and CDR2 from the germline V gene are MNHNS and SASEGT. There are 17 residues in the CDR3. The DNA of the CDR3 is TGTGCCAGCAGTGAAGCGAGCAGCGGGGGGGCCCTCAATGAGCAGTTCTTC. It is translated as CASSEASSGGALNEQFF.

This clonotype showed up many times. The chain links TRBV28 to TRBJ2-3; possibly TRBD1 or TRBD2 for D (7 bases each). From germline, CDR1 is MDHEN and CDR2 SYDVKM. The CDR3 length is 19 residues. Trimming took 2 bases from V and 0 from J, leaving 21 bases between them. CDR3 in DNA: TGTGCCAGCAGTTTAGAGAAGGGAGGGGGCGGGGGTAGCACAGATACGCAGTATTTT. It encodes CASSLEKGGGGGSTDTQYF.